The 15 T cell receptor beta chains below come from one sample, sequenced in a study of OX40 agonist ivuxolimab in advanced cancers. Produced via immunoSEQ multiplex PCR; TCRdb's table is partial and in-frame only. Of fewer than 100,000 clones listed, about 80% are singletons. The sample here was CD4+ or CD8+ T cells sorted from blood, taken in a trial of the OX40 agonist ivuxolimab. The receptors stem from an adult with an advanced solid tumor such as melanoma, head and neck, liver or kidney cancer.

The V and J genes are TRBV29-1 and TRBJ1-5, with D maybe TRBD1 (6 bases). Germline V CDR1 and CDR2: SQVTM, ANQGSEA. The germline V and J ends were trimmed by 5 bases and 7 bases, with 18 bases remaining between them. The CDR3 is 14 residues long. CDR3 in amino acids: CSVRTGTYAQPQHF. CDR3 sequence (DNA): TGCAGCGTTCGGACGGGGACATACGCCCAGCCCCAGCATTTT.

This clone is labeled medium-sized. The gene calls are TRBV5-5 and TRBJ1-2; D is possibly TRBD1 (6 bases). This CDR3 spans 15 amino acids. Trimming removed 4 bases from V and 5 bases from J, with 18 bases in between. Germline CDR1 and CDR2: SGHKS and YYEKEE (reference sequence). This CDR3 is CASSTGTSKGYGYTF. CDR3 in DNA: TGTGCCAGCAGCACCGGGACATCAAAGGGGTATGGCTACACCTTC. The full variable domain, its missing parts supplied by reference TRBV5-5 and TRBJ1-2, is DAGVTQSPTHLIKTRGQQVTLRCSPISGHKSVSWYQQVLGQGPQFIFQYYEKEERGRGNFPDRFSARQFPNYSSELNVNALLLGDSALYLCASSTGTSKGYGYTFGSGTRLTVV.

The rearrangement uses TRBV10-3 and TRBJ1-4; 10 nucleotides line up with TRBD1. CDR1 and CDR2 (germline): ENHRY, SYGVKD. The CDR3 loop spans 13 amino acids. V lost 8 bases, J lost 4 bases, and 1 base stayed unmatched. CDR3 amino acids: CAIGTGVNEKLFF. The CDR3 DNA reads TGTGCCATCGGGACAGGGGTTAATGAAAAACTGTTTTTT.

This chain joins TRBV6-1 and TRBJ1-1; 9 bases map to TRBD1. The junction had 6 bases not matched to a gene; V was cut back by 8 bases and J by 5 bases. The CDR3 totals 13 residues. Per the germline V gene, CDR1 is MNHNS and CDR2 is SASEGT. The CDR3 DNA sequence: TGTGCCAGCCTAGGGACAGGGAAAACTGAAGCTTTCTTT. Its translation is CASLGTGKTEAFF.

V is TRBV6-1 and J is TRBJ2-1; D perhaps matches TRBD2 (6 bases). Trimming left V 2 bases short and J 6 bases short, with 14 bases between. Germline V gene sequence: CDR1 MNHNS, CDR2 SASEGT. The CDR3 is 15 amino acids. The chain's CDR3 is CASSEMAGFSNEQFF. The CDR3 nucleotides read TGTGCCAGCAGTGAAATGGCGGGGTTTAGCAATGAGCAGTTCTTC.

The V and J genes are TRBV10-3 and TRBJ2-7; D not resolved. Trimming removed 0 bases at V and 2 bases at J, with 5 bases between. CDR1 is ENHRY, CDR2 SYGVKD, per germline. This CDR3 region has 13 residues. CDR3 coding DNA: TGTGCCATCAGTGAGTCCCAGACCTACGAGCAGTACGTC. This translates into CAISESQTYEQYV.

The chain joins TRBV18 to TRBJ2-2, with D possibly being TRBD2 (5 bases). The length of the CDR3 is 15 residues. In germline, CDR1 is KGHSH, CDR2 LQKENI. V lost 4 bases and J 5 bases, leaving 14 bases between the germline ends. CDR3 in DNA: TGTGCCAGCTCACTTCAAGACCCGGGGACCGGGGAGCTGTTTTTT. Its protein is CASSLQDPGTGELFF.

The chain uses TRBV28 and TRBJ2-7, with 7 bases identical to TRBD2. V was pared by 9 bases and J by 1 base, with 6 bases of the junction left unmatched. CDR1 is MDHEN and CDR2 is SYDVKM in the germline V gene. This CDR3 comprises 13 residues. In nucleotides, the CDR3 is TGTGCCAGTTACGTAGCGGGTTCCTACGAGCAGTACTTC. It translates to CASYVAGSYEQYF.

The gene calls are TRBV21-1 and TRBJ1-5; the tabulated D call, TRBD1, remains unverified against the DNA. TRBV21-1 is recorded as a pseudogene. The CDR3 runs 18 residues. The CDR3: CASSTPFHQGSSNQPQHF. The CDR3 DNA sequence: TGTGCCAGCAGCACCCCCTTTCACCAGGGATCAAGCAATCAGCCCCAGCATTTT.

The chain combines TRBV2 with TRBJ2-2, with a tentative D call TRBD1 (6 bases). CDR1 is SNHLY, CDR2 FYNNEI, per germline. The CDR3 extends over 15 amino acids. V shed 3 bases and J shed 4 bases, with 12 bases lying between them. Here the CDR3 reads CASSDTDRPTGELFF. The DNA of the CDR3 is TGTGCCAGCAGTGATACAGACAGGCCCACCGGGGAGCTGTTTTTT.

The chain uses TRBV7-2 and TRBJ2-3, with 7 bases identical to TRBD1. V trimming: 2 bases; J trimming: 6 bases; junction bases outside the gene matches: 5. The CDR3 sequence is 14 residues long. The germline CDR1 and CDR2 sequences are SGHTA and FQGNSA. CDR3 residues: CASSLTGAVDTQYF. CDR3 coding DNA: TGTGCCAGCAGCTTAACAGGGGCAGTTGATACGCAGTATTTT.

The chain combines TRBV28 with TRBJ1-1; perhaps TRBD1 as D (6 bases). Per the germline V gene, CDR1 is MDHEN and CDR2 is SYDVKM. Trimming shortened V by 7 bases and J by 5 bases, and 17 bases separated the two germline ends. The CDR3 runs 14 residues. In DNA, the CDR3 is TGTGCCAGCATATGGGGAGGGGGGAAGACTGAAGCTTTCTTT. This translates into CASIWGGGKTEAFF.

Only a few counts were recorded for this clone. The V call is TRBV14, the J call TRBJ1-2; no clear D. V lost 4 bases, J lost 8 bases, and 14 bases lay in between. Looked up from germline, CDR1 is SGHDN and CDR2 is FVKESK. The CDR3 loop spans 13 amino acids. The CDR3 is CASSPRSLGGYTF. The CDR3 DNA follows: TGTGCCAGCAGCCCTCGGTCCCTTGGGGGCTACACCTTC.

The gene calls are TRBV18 and TRBJ2-1; 8 nucleotides align to TRBD2. Germline loops: CDR1 KGHSH, CDR2 LQKENI. The CDR3 consists of 13 residues. With 1 base clipped from V and 8 bases from J, the junction kept 1 base outside the gene matches. CDR3 sequence: CASSPLREDEQFF. CDR3 nucleotide sequence: TGTGCCAGCTCACCACTGCGGGAGGATGAGCAGTTCTTC.

CDR3 sequence: CATSRDTGPFYEQYF. Here the CDR3 DNA reads TGTGCCACCAGCAGAGATACAGGGCCCTTTTACGAGCAGTACTTC. V and J are TRBV15 and TRBJ2-7; a possible D gene is TRBD1 (6 bases). Germline V gene lookup returns CDR1 LNHNV and CDR2 YYDKDF (reference sequence). Trimming stripped 0 bases from V and 4 bases from J, with 13 bases between. This CDR3 comprises 15 residues.